The rows below give T cell receptor beta chains drawn from one sample of a study of blood T cell repertoires in COVID-19. TCRdb's copy holds only in-frame clones and misses some; the assay was immunoSEQ multiplex PCR. Of roughly 190,000 clones in the sample, around 86% were seen once. The specimen was peripheral blood. These receptors were taken from a man in his 70s with acute or convalescent COVID-19. Each CDR3 is given with its conserved first and last residue. The order of the fields is clone size, J gene, V gene, D gene, CDR3 protein, CDR3 DNA. D genes are given only for firm matches. Not every row has a clone size; where given, it reads once, few, many or a size class.

once | TRBJ1-1 | TRBV21-1 | . | CASSKFLPLLQGNTEAFF | TGTGCCAGCAGCAAATTTCTGCCCCTCCTTCAGGGGAACACTGAAGCTTTCTTT
. | TRBJ1-5 | TRBV4-3 | . | CASSQDAGTSDQPQHF | TGCGCCAGCAGCCAAGATGCGGGGACTAGTGATCAGCCCCAGCATTTT
. | TRBJ1-5 | TRBV6-1 | . | CASSDLSEQPQHF | TGTGCCAGCAGTGATCTGTCGGAGCAGCCCCAGCATTTT
. | TRBJ1-3 | TRBV19 | . | CASRFSSGNTIYF | TGTGCCAGTAGGTTTAGCTCTGGAAACACCATATATTTT
. | TRBJ2-2 | TRBV24-1 | . | CATSAPGEGSTGELFF | TGTGCCACCAGTGCCCCAGGGGAGGGGAGCACCGGGGAGCTGTTTTTT
few | TRBJ1-1 | TRBV2 | . | CASSYTGTEAFF | TGTGCCAGCAGTTACACGGGAACTGAAGCTTTCTTT
. | TRBJ1-6 | TRBV5-6 | . | CASSEVRVDNSPLHF | TGTGCCAGCAGCGAGGTCCGGGTAGATAATTCACCCCTCCACTTT
once | TRBJ2-4 | TRBV9 | TRBD1 | CASSATTGPNIQYF | TGTGCCAGCAGCGCAACGACAGGGCCGAACATTCAGTACTTC
. | TRBJ2-2 | TRBV14 | TRBD2 | CASSQSWLAGPTGELFF | TGTGCCAGCAGCCAAAGCTGGCTAGCGGGACCCACCGGGGAGCTGTTTTTT
. | TRBJ1-5 | TRBV5-6 | . | CASSLGQSNQPQHF | TGTGCCAGCAGCTTGGGACAGTCGAATCAGCCCCAGCATTTT
few | TRBJ2-7 | TRBV29-1 | TRBD2 | CSDGLARSYEQYF | TGCAGCGATGGACTAGCGCGCTCCTACGAGCAGTACTTC
. | TRBJ2-7 | TRBV10-3 | TRBD2 | CAIRDPLLAEFYEQYF | TGTGCCATCAGGGATCCCCTACTAGCGGAGTTCTACGAGCAGTACTTC
. | TRBJ2-6 | TRBV4-1 | . | CASSPTPGSAVSGANVLTF | TGCGCCAGCAGCCCTACGCCCGGAAGTGCGGTCTCTGGGGCCAACGTCCTGACTTTC
. | TRBJ2-7 | TRBV28 | . | CASSLSPEDPYEQYF | TGTGCCAGCAGTTTATCCCCGGAGGATCCCTACGAGCAGTACTTC
. | TRBJ1-2 | TRBV5-6 | . | CASSLKGYYGYTF | TGTGCCAGCAGCTTAAAGGGGTACTATGGCTACACCTTC
. | TRBJ1-6 | TRBV9 | . | CASSVAGGSPLHF | TGTGCCAGCAGCGTAGCCGGAGGTTCACCCCTCCACTTT
. | TRBJ2-7 | TRBV11-2 | TRBD1 | CASSWDRGSSYEQYF | TGTGCCAGCAGCTGGGACAGGGGAAGCTCCTACGAGCAGTACTTC
. | TRBJ1-1 | TRBV2 | . | CASSERGSLNTEAFF | TGTGCCAGCAGTGAAAGGGGCAGTCTGAACACTGAAGCTTTCTTT
. | TRBJ2-3 | TRBV10-3 | . | CAIRVERGGQVADTQYF | TGTGCCATCAGGGTAGAGAGGGGGGGCCAAGTGGCCGATACGCAGTATTTT
. | TRBJ2-3 | TRBV3-1/TRBV3-2 | . | CASSQRQVTDTQYF | TGTGCCAGCAGCCAAAGACAGGTCACAGATACGCAGTATTTT
. | TRBJ2-7 | TRBV10-2 | . | CASRTDSYEQYF | TGCGCCAGCAGAACCGACAGCTACGAGCAGTACTTC
once | TRBJ2-7 | TRBV5-1 | . | CASSLTVNYEQYF | TGCGCCAGCAGCTTGACAGTAAACTACGAGCAGTACTTC
. | TRBJ1-5 | TRBV10-3 | . | CAISDVARAMDQPQHF | TGTGCCATCAGTGATGTAGCCAGAGCCATGGATCAGCCCCAGCATTTT
few | TRBJ1-3 | TRBV30 | . | CAWMDMLGGNTIYF | TGTGCCTGGATGGACATGCTTGGGGGAAACACCATATATTTT
. | TRBJ2-3 | TRBV10-3 | TRBD1 | CAISGGQGGDTQYF | TGTGCCATCAGTGGGGGACAGGGGGGTGATACGCAGTATTTT
. | TRBJ1-5 | TRBV27 | TRBD1 | CASSPRQGGGEPQHF | TGTGCCAGCAGTCCCAGGCAGGGGGGCGGAGAGCCCCAGCATTTT
once | TRBJ2-3 | TRBV14 | TRBD2 | CASSQLAGGTDTQYF | TGTGCCAGCAGCCAGTTAGCGGGAGGAACCGATACGCAGTATTTT
. | TRBJ1-1 | TRBV15 | . | CATSRGGTGRFGAFF | TGTGCCACCAGCAGAGGCGGTACAGGGAGATTTGGAGCTTTCTTT
. | TRBJ1-1 | TRBV3-1/TRBV3-2 | TRBD1 | CASSFGTAEAFF | TGTGCCAGCAGCTTTGGGACAGCTGAAGCTTTCTTT
. | TRBJ2-2 | TRBV4-1 | . | CASSLSRGVGTGELFF | TGCGCCAGCAGCCTAAGCAGGGGGGTTGGCACCGGGGAGCTGTTTTTT
. | TRBJ2-3 | TRBV9 | . | CASSAPLGRGGGTDTQYF | TGTGCCAGCAGCGCCCCGCTAGGGCGGGGTGGGGGCACAGATACGCAGTATTTT
. | TRBJ1-6 | TRBV12-3/TRBV12-4 | . | CASSLQANSPLHF | TGTGCCAGCAGTTTACAAGCTAATTCACCCCTCCACTTT
. | TRBJ1-1 | TRBV5-1 | . | CASSLGSWQNTEAFF | TGCGCCAGCAGCTTGGGTTCTTGGCAGAACACTGAAGCTTTCTTT
once | TRBJ1-6 | TRBV21-1 | . | CASRGGTGSPLHF | TGTGCCAGCAGGGGAGGTACGGGGTCACCCCTCCACTTT
. | TRBJ2-7 | TRBV27 | TRBD1 | CASSFRTGQGPYKAYF | TGTGCCAGCAGTTTCCGAACGGGACAGGGACCCTATAAGGCGTACTTC
few | TRBJ1-3 | TRBV9 | . | CASSVDSGEDTIYF | TGTGCCAGCAGCGTAGACTCGGGGGAGGACACCATATATTTT
. | TRBJ1-2 | TRBV29-1 | TRBD1 | CSVGDRGYGYTF | TGCAGCGTGGGGGACAGGGGTTATGGCTACACCTTC
once | TRBJ1-2 | TRBV5-1 | TRBD1 | CASSLLGTGYNYGYTF | TGCGCCAGCAGCTTGCTCGGGACAGGGTATAACTATGGCTACACCTTC
. | TRBJ2-1 | TRBV7-2 | TRBD2 | CASSSAGLAANEQFF | TGTGCCAGCAGCTCGGCGGGACTAGCGGCCAATGAGCAGTTCTTC
. | TRBJ2-3 | TRBV11-3 | . | CASSYEGGTDTQYF | TGTGCCAGCAGTTACGAAGGAGGCACAGATACGCAGTATTTT
. | TRBJ2-4 | TRBV12-5 | . | CASGLVPGWVAAKNIQYF | TGTGCTAGTGGTTTGGTACCAGGTTGGGTGGCGGCCAAAAACATTCAGTACTTC
. | TRBJ1-2 | TRBV3-1/TRBV3-2 | TRBD1 | CASSQMFPTGLGAGYTF | TGTGCCAGCAGCCAAATGTTTCCGACAGGGTTGGGTGCTGGCTACACCTTC
. | TRBJ2-7 | TRBV6-4 | TRBD2 | CASSRLAGSYEQYF | TGTGCCAGCAGCCGACTAGCGGGATCCTACGAGCAGTACTTC
. | TRBJ2-5 | TRBV4-2 | . | CASSQEPQGFYETQYF | TGTGCCAGCAGCCAAGAGCCACAGGGTTTTTATGAGACCCAGTACTTC
. | TRBJ1-5 | TRBV10-3 | TRBD1 | CAISDFGQGSDGQPQHF | TGTGCCATCAGTGATTTCGGACAGGGCTCCGACGGTCAGCCCCAGCATTTT
. | TRBJ1-3 | TRBV13 | . | CASSLLYLGGSGNTIYF | TGTGCCAGCAGCTTACTCTATTTAGGGGGATCTGGAAACACCATATATTTT
. | TRBJ2-6 | TRBV15 | . | CATSRGGRNSGANVLTF | TGTGCCACCAGCAGGGGAGGACGGAACTCTGGGGCCAACGTCCTGACTTTC
. | TRBJ2-3 | TRBV5-4 | . | CASSITSTDTQYF | TGTGCCAGCAGCATCACTAGCACAGATACGCAGTATTTT
. | TRBJ1-2 | TRBV19 | . | CASSKGERSGYTF | TGTGCCAGTAGTAAGGGGGAAAGGAGTGGCTACACCTTC
. | TRBJ1-2 | TRBV6-5 | . | CASSYTGVLPYGYTF | TGTGCCAGCAGTTACACCGGGGTTCTTCCCTATGGCTACACCTTC
. | TRBJ2-7 | TRBV19 | . | CASSRRTDYEQYF | TGTGCCAGTAGTAGGCGGACAGACTACGAGCAGTACTTC
. | TRBJ1-2 | TRBV6-1 | . | CASSDTGRGGYTF | TGTGCCAGCAGTGATACAGGGAGGGGAGGCTACACCTTC
. | TRBJ1-2 | TRBV6-5 | . | CASSPPPPSGYTF | TGTGCCAGCTCCCCTCCCCCCCCGAGCGGCTACACCTTC
. | TRBJ2-3 | TRBV6-4 | TRBD2 | CASSRGSGGETDTQYF | TGTGCCAGCTCCCGAGGGAGCGGGGGGGAAACAGATACGCAGTATTTT
. | TRBJ2-3 | TRBV5-6 | . | CASSLGGGRGTDTQYF | TGTGCCAGCAGCTTGGGCGGCGGCCGAGGCACAGATACGCAGTATTTT